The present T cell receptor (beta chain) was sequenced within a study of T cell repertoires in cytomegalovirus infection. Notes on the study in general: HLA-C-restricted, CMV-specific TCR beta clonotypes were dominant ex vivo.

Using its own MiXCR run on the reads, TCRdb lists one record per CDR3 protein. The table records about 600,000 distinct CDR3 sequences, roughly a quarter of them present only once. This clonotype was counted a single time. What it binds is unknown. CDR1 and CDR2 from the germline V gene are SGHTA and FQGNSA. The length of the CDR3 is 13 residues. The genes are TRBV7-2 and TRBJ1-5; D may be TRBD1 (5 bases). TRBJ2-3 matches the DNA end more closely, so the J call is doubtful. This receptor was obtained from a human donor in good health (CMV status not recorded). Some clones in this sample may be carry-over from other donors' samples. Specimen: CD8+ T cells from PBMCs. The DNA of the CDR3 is TGTGCCAGCAGCACAGGAAGCAATCAGCCCCAGTATTTT. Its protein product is CASSTGSNQPQYF.